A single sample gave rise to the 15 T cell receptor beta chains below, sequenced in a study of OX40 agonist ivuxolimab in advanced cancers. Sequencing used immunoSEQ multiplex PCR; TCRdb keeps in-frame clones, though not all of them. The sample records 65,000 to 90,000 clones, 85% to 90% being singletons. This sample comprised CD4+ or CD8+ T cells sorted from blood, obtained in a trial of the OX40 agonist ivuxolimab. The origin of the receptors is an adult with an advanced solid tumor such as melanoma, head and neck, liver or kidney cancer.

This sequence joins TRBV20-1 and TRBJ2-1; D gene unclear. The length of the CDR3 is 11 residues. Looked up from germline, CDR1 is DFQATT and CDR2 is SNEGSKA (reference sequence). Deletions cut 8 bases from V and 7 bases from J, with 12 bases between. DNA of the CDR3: TGCAGTCCAGCACGTTTTAATGAGCAGTTCTTC. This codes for CSPARFNEQFF.

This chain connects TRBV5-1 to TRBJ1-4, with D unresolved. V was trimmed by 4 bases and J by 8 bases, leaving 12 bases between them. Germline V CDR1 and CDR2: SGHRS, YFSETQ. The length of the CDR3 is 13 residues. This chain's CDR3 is CASSQDMAEKLFF. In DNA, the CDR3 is TGCGCCAGCAGCCAAGACATGGCCGAAAAACTGTTTTTT.

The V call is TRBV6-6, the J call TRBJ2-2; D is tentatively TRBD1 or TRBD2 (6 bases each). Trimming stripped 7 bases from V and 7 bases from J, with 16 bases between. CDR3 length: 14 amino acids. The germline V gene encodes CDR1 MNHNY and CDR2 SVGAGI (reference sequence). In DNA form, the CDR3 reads TGTGCCAGCACCACGAGGGGGGCGAGCGGGGAGCTGTTTTTT. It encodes CASTTRGASGELFF.

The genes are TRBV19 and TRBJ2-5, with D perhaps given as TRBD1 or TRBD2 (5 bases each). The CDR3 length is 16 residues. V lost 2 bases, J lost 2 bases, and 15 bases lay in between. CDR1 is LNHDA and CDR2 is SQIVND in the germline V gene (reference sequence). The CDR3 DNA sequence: TGTGCCAGTAGTATATCGGGGCAGGGTGCACAAGAGACCCAGTACTTC. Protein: CASSISGQGAQETQYF.

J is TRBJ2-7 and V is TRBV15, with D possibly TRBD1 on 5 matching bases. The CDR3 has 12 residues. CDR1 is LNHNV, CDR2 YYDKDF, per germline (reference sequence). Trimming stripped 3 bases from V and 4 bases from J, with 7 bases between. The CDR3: CATSRGPYEQYF. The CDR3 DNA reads TGTGCCACCAGCAGGGGGCCTTACGAGCAGTACTTC.

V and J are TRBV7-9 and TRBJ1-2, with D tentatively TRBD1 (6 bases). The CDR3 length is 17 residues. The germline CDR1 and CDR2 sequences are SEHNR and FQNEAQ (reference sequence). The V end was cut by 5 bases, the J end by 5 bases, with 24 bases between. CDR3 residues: CASSPQPGTKGVYGYTF. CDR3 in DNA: TGTGCCAGCAGCCCACAACCGGGGACGAAGGGGGTATATGGCTACACCTTC.

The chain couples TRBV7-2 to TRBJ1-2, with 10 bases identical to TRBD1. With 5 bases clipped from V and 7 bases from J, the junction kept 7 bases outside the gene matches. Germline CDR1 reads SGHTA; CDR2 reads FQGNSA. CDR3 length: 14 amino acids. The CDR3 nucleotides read TGTGCCAGCAGCATACTGACAGGGGGCACTGGCTACACCTTC. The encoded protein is CASSILTGGTGYTF.

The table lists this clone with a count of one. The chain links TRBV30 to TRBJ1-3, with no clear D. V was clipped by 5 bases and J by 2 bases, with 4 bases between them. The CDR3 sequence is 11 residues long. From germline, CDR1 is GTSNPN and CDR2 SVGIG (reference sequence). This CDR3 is CAWGAGNTIYF. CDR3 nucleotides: TGTGCCTGGGGGGCTGGAAACACCATATATTTT. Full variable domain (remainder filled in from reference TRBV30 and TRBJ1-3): SQTIHQWPATLVQPVGSPLSLECTVEGTSNPNLYWYRQAAGRGLQLLFYSVGIGQISSEVPQNLSASRPQDRQFILSSKKLLLSDSGFYLCAWGAGNTIYFGEGSWLTVV.

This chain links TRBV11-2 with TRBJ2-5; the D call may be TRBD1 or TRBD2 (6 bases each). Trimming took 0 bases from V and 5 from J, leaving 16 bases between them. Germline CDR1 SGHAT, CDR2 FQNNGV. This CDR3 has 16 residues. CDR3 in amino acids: CASSLDEGGAGETQYF. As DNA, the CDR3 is TGTGCCAGCAGCTTAGATGAGGGGGGCGCGGGGGAGACCCAGTACTTC.

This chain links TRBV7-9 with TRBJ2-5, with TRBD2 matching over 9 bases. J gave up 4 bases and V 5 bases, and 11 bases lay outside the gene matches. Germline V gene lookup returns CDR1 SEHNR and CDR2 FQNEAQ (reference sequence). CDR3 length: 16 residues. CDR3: CASSLLAGRAGETQYF. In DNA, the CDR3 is TGTGCCAGCAGCCTTCTAGCGGGGAGGGCAGGAGAGACCCAGTACTTC.

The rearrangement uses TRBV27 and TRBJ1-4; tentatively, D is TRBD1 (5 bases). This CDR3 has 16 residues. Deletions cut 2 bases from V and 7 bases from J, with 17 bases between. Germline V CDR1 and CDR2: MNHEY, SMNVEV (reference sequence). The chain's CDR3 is CASSLGHPRGGEKLFF. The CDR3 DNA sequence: TGTGCCAGCAGTTTAGGGCACCCGAGGGGAGGTGAAAAACTGTTTTTT. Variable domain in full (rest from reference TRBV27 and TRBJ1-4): EAQVTQNPRYLITVTGKKLTVTCSQNMNHEYMSWYRQDPGLGLRQIYYSMNVEVTDKGDVPEGYKVSRKEKRNFPLILESPSPNQTSLYFCASSLGHPRGGEKLFFGSGTQLSVL.

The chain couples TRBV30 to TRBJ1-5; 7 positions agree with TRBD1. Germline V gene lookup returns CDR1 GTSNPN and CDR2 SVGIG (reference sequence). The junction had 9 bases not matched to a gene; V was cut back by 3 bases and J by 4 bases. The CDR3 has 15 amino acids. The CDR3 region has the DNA TGTGCCTGGAGGGCGCCCGACAGGGATAATCAGCCCCAGCATTTT. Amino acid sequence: CAWRAPDRDNQPQHF. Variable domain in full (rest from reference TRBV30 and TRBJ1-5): SQTIHQWPATLVQPVGSPLSLECTVEGTSNPNLYWYRQAAGRGLQLLFYSVGIGQISSEVPQNLSASRPQDRQFILSSKKLLLSDSGFYLCAWRAPDRDNQPQHFGDGTRLSIL.

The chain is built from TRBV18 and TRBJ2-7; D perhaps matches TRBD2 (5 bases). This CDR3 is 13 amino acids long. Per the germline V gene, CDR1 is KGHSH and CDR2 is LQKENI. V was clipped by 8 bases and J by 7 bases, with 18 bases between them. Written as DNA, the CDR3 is TGTGCCAGCCAATTCGGGGAGCCTGAAGAGCAGTACTTC. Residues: CASQFGEPEEQYF.

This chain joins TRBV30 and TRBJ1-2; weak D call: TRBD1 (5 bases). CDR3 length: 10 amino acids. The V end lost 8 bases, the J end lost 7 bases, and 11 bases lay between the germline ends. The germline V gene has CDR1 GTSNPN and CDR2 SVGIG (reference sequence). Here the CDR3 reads CAVSRGGYTF. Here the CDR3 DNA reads TGTGCCGTCTCAAGGGGTGGCTACACCTTC.

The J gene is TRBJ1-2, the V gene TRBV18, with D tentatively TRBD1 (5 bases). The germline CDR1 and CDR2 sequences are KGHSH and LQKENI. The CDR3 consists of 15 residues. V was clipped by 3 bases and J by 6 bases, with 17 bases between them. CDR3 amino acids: CASSPRMGEKDGYTF. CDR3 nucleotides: TGTGCCAGCTCACCCCGGATGGGGGAGAAAGATGGCTACACCTTC.